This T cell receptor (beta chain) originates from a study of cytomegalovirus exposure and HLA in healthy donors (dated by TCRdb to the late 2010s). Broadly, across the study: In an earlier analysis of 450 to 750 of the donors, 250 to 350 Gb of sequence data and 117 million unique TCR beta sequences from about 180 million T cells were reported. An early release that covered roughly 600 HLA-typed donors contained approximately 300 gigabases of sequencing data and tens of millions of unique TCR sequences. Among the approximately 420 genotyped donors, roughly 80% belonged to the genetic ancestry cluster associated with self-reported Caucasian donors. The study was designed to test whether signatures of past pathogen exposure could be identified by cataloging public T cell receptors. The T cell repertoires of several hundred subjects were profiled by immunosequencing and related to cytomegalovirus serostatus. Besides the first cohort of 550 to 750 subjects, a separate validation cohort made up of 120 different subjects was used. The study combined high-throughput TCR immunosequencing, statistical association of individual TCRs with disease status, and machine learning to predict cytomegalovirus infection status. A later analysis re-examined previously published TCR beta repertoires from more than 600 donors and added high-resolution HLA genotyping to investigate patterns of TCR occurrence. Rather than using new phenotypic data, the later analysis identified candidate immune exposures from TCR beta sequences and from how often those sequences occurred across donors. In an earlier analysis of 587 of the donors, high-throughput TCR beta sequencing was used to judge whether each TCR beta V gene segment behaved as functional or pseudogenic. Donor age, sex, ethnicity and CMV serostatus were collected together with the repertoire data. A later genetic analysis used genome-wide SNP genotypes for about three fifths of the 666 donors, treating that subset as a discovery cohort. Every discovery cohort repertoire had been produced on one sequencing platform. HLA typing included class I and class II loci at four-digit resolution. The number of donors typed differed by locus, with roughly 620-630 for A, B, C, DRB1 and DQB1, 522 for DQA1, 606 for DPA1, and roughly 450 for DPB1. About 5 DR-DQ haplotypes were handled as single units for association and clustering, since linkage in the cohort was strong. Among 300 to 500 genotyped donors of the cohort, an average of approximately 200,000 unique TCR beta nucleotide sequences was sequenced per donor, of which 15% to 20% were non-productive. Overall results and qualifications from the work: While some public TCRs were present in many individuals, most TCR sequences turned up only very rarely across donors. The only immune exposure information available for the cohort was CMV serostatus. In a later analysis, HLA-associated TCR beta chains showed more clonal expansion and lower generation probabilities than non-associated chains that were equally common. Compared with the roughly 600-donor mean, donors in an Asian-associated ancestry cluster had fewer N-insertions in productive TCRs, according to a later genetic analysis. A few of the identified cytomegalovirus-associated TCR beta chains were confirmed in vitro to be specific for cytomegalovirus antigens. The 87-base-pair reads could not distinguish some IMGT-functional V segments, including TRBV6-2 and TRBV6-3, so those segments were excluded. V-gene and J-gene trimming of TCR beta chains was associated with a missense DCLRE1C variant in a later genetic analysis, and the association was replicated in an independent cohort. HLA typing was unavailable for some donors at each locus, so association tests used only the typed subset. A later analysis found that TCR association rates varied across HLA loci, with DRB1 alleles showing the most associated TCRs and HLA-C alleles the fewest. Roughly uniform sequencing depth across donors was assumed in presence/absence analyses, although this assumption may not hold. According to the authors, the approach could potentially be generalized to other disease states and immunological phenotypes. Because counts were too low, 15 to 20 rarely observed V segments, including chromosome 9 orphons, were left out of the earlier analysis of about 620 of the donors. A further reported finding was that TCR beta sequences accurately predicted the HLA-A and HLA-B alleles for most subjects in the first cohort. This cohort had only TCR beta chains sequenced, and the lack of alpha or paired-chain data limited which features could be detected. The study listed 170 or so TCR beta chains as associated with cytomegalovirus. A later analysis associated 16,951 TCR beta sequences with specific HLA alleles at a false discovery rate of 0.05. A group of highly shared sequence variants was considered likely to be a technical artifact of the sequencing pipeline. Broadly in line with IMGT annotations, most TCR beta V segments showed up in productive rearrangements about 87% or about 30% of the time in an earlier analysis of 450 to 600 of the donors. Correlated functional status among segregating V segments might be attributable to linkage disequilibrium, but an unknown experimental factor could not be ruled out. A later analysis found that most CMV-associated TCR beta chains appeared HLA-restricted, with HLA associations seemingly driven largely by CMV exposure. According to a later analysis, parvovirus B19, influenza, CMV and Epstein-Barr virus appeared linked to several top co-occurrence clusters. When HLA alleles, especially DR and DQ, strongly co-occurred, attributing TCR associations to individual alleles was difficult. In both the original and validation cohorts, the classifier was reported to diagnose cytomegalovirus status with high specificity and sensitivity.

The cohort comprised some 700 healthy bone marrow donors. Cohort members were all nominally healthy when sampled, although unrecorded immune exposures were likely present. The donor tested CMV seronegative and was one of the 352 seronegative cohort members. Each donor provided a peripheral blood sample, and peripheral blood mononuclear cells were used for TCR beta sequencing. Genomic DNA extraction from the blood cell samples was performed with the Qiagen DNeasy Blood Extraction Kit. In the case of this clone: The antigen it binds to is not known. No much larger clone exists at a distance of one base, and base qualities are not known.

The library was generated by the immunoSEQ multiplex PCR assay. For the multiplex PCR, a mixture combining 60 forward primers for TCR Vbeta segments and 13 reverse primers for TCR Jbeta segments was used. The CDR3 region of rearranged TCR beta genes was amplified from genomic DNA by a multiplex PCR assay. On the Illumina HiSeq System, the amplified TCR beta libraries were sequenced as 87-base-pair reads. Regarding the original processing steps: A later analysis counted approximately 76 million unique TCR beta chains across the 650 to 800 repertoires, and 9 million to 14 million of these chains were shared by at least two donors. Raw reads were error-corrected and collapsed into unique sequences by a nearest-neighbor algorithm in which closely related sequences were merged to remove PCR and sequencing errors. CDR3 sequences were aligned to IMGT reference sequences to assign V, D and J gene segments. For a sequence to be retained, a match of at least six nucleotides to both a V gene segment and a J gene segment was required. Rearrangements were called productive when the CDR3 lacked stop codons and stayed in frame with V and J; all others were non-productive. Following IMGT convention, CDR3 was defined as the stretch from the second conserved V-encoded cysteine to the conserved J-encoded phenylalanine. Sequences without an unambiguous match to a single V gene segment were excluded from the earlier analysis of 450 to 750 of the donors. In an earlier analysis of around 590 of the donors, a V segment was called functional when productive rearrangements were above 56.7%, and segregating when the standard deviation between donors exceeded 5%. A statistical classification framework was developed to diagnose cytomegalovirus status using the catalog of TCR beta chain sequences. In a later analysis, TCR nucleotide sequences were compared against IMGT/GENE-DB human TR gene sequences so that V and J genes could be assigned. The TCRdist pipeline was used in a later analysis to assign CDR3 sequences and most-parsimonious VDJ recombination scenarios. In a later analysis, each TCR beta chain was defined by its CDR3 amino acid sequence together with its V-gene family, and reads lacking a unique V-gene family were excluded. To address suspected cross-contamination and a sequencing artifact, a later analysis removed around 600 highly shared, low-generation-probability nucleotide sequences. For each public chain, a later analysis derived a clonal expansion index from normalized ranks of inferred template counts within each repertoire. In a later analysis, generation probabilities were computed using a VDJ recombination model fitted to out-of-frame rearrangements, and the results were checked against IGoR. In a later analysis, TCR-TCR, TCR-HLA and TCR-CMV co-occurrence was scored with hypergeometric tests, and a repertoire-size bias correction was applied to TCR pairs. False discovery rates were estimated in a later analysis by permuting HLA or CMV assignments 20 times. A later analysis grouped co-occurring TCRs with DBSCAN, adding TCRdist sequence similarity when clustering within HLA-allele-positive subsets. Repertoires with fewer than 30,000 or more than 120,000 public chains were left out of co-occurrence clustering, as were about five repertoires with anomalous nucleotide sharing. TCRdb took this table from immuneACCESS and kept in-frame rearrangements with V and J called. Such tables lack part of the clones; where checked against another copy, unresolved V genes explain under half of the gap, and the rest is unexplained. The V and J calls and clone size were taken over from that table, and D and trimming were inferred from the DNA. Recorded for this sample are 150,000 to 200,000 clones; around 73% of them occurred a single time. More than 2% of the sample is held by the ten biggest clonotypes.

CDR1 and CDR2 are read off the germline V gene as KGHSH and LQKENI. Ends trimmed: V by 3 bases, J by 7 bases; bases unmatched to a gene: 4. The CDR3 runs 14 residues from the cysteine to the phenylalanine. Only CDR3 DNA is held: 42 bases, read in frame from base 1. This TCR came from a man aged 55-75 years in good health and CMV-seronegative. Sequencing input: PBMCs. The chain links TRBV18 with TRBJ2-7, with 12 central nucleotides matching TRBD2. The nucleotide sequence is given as TGTGCCAGCTCACCGCTAGCGGGGGGGCTGGAGCAGTACTTC. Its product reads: CASSPLAGGLEQYF.